This T cell receptor beta chain is drawn from a study of radiotherapy plus CTLA-4 blockade in lung cancer (dated by TCRdb to about 2018). General notes on the study: Among the enrolled patients, roughly 17% had an objective response, and approximately 33% reached disease control.

Library method: the immunoSEQ multiplex PCR assay. In its TCRdb copy, this immuneACCESS table keeps in-frame sequences only and misses some clones. Where compared with another copy, unresolved V genes explain less than half of these, and the others have no known cause. The sample records about 19,000 clones, 86% of which are singletons. Together, the top ten hold 20% to 25% of the sample. Trimming takes 3 bases off V and 3 bases off J; junction bases not matched to a gene: 5. The germline V gene supplies CDR1 MDHEN and CDR2 SYDVKM. Taken from cysteine to phenylalanine, the CDR3 has 14 residues. Of the read, only the CDR3 DNA is kept; its 42 bases are in frame from base 1. The study evaluated CTLA-4 blockade (ipilimumab) given together with focal radiation therapy in patients who had chemo-refractory metastatic non-small-cell lung cancer. Study-wide conclusions, independent of this receptor: The strongest predictors of response were reported to be early dynamic shifts in blood T cell clones along with a rise in serum interferon-beta following radiation. After treatment with radiotherapy and ipilimumab, TCR clones that originated in tumors expanded in peripheral blood.

Notes on this clone: Its antigen has not been determined. No much larger clone exists at a distance of one base, and base qualities are not known.

This TCR was recovered from a human donor with non-small cell lung cancer whose response to radiotherapy plus ipilimumab could not be evaluated. The chain uses TRBV28 and TRBJ2-7; 7 of the junction bases match TRBD1. Here the sequenced sample was peripheral blood, taken from a patient treated with radiotherapy plus ipilimumab. The CDR3: CASSFQGQHYEQYF. The DNA sequence is given as TGTGCCAGCAGTTTCCAGGGACAGCACTACGAGCAGTACTTC.